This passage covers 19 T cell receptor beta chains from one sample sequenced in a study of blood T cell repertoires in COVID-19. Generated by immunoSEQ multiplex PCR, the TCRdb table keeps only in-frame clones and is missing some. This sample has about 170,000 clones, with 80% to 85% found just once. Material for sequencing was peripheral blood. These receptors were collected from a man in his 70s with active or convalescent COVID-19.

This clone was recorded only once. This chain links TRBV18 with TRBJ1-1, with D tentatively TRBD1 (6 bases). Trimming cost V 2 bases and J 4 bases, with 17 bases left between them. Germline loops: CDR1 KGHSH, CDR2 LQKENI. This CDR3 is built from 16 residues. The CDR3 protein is CASSPFGGAQSTEAFF. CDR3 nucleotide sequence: TGTGCCAGCTCACCATTTGGGGGGGCTCAGAGCACTGAAGCTTTCTTT.

The CDR3 protein is CASSLKTSVYGYTF. The CDR3 bases are TGTGCCAGCAGCTTAAAGACGAGCGTCTATGGCTACACCTTC. The rearrangement links TRBV5-4 to TRBJ1-2; D uncertain. Trimming stripped 2 bases from V and 4 bases from J, with 12 bases between. The germline V gene has CDR1 SGHNT and CDR2 YYREEE (reference sequence). The CDR3 is made up of 14 amino acids.

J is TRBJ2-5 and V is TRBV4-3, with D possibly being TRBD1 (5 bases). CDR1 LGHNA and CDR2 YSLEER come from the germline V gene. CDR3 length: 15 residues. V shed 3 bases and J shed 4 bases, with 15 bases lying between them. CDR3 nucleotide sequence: TGCGCCAGCAGCCAGAACCAGGGTCCCCTAGAGACCCAGTACTTC. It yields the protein CASSQNQGPLETQYF.

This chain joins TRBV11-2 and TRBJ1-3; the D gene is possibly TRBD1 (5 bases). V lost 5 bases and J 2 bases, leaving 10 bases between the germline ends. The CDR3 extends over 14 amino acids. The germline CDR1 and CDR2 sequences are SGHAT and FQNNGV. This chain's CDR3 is CASSGRVAGNTIYF. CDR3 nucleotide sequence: TGTGCCAGCAGCGGCAGGGTTGCTGGAAACACCATATATTTT.

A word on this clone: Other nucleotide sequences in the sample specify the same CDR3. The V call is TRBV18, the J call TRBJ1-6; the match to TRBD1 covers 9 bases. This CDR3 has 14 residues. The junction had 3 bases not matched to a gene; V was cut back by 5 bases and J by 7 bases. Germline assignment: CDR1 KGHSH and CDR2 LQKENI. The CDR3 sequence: CASSRDRDNSPLHF. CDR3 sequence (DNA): TGTGCCAGCTCAAGGGACAGGGACAATTCACCCCTCCACTTT.

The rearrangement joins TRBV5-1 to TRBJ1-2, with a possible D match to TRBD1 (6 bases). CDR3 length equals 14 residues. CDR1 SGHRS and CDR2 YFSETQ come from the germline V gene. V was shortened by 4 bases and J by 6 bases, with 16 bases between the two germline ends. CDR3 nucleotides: TGCGCCAGCAGCCCTTGGACAGTGGGAGATGGCTACACCTTC. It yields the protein CASSPWTVGDGYTF. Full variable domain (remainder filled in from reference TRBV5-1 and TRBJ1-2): KAGVTQTPRYLIKTRGQQVTLSCSPISGHRSVSWYQQTPGQGLQFLFEYFSETQRNKGNFPGRFSGRQFSNSRSEMNVSTLELGDSALYLCASSPWTVGDGYTFGSGTRLTVV.

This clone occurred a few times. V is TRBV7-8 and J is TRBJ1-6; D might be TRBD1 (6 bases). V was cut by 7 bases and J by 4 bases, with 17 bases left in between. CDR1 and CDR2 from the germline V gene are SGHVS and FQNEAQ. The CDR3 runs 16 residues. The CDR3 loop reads CASTKTGTIYNSPLHF. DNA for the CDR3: TGTGCCAGCACCAAGACAGGAACGATTTATAATTCACCCCTCCACTTT.

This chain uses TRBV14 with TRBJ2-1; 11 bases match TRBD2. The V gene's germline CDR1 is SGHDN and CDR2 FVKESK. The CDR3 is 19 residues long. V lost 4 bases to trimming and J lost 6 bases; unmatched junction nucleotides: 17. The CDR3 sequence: CASSPWTSGHVPPGNEQFF. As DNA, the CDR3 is TGTGCCAGCAGCCCCTGGACTAGCGGGCACGTCCCTCCTGGCAATGAGCAGTTCTTC.

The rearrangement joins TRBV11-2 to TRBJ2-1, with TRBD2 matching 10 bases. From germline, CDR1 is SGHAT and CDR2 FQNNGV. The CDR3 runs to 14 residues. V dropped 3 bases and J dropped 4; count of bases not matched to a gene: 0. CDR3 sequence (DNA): TGTGCCAGCAGCTTTAGCGGGGGGTACAATGAGCAGTTCTTC. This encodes CASSFSGGYNEQFF.

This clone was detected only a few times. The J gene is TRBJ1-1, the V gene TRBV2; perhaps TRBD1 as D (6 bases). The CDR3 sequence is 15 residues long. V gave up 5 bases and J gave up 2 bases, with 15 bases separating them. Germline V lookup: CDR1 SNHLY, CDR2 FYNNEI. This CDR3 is CASSLQGARNTEAFF. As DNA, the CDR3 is TGTGCCAGCAGTCTACAGGGTGCCCGAAACACTGAAGCTTTCTTT.

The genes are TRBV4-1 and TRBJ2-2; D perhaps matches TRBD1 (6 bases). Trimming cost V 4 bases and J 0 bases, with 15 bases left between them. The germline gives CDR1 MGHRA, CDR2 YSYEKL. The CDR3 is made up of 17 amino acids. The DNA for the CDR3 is TGCGCCAGCAGCCTTCGACAGGCCCACCCGAACACCGGGGAGCTGTTTTTT. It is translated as CASSLRQAHPNTGELFF.

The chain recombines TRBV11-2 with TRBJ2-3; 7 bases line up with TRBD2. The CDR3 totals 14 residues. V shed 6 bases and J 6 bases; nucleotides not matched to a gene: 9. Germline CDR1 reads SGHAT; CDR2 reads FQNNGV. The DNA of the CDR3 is TGTGCCAGCAGACCCGGAGGGAGGGAGGATACGCAGTATTTT. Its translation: CASRPGGREDTQYF.

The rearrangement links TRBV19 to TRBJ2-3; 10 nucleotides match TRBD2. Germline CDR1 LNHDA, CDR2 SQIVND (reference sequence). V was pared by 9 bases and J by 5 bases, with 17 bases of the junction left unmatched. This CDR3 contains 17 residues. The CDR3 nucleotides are TGTGCCAGCCAGACCTCAGCGGGAGGGAACAGACGAGATACGCAGTATTTT. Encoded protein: CASQTSAGGNRRDTQYF.

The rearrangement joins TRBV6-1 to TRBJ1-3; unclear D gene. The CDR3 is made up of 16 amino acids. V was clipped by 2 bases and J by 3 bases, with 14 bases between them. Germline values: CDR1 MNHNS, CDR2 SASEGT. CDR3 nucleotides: TGTGCCAGCAGTGAAAACCCGGGCGCGGGTGGAAACACCATATATTTT. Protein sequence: CASSENPGAGGNTIYF.

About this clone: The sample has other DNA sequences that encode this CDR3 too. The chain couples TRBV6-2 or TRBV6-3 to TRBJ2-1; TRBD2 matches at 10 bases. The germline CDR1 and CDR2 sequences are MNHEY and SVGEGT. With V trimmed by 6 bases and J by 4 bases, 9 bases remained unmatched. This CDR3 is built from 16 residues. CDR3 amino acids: CASSSPLAGAYNEQFF. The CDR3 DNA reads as TGTGCCAGCAGCTCACCCCTAGCGGGGGCATACAATGAGCAGTTCTTC.

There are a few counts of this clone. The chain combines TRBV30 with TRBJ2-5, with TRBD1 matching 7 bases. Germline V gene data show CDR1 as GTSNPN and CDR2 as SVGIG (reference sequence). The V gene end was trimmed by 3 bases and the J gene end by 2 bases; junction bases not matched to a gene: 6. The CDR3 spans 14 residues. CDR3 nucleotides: TGTGCCTGGAGCCGTGACAGGGTACAAGAGACCCAGTACTTC. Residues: CAWSRDRVQETQYF. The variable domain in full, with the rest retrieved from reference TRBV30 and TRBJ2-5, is SQTIHQWPATLVQPVGSPLSLECTVEGTSNPNLYWYRQAAGRGLQLLFYSVGIGQISSEVPQNLSASRPQDRQFILSSKKLLLSDSGFYLCAWSRDRVQETQYFGPGTRLLVL.

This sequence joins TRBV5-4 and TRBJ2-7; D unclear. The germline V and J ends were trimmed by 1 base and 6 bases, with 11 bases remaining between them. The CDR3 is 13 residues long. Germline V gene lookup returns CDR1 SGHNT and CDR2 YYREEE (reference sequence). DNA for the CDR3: TGTGCCAGCAGCTTGACGAGCCCCGGCGAGCAGTACTTC. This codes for CASSLTSPGEQYF. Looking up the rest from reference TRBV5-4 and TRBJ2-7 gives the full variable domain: ETGVTQSPTHLIKTRGQQVTLRCSSQSGHNTVSWYQQALGQGPQFIFQYYREEENGRGNFPPRFSGLQFPNYSSELNVNALELDDSALYLCASSLTSPGEQYFGPGTRLTVT.

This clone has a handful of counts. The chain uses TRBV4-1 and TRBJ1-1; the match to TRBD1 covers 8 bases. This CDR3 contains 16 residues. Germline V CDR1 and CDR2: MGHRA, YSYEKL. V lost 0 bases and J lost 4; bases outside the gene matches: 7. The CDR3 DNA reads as TGCGCCAGCAGCCAAGATCGGGACAGGCGAGGCACTGAAGCTTTCTTT. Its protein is CASSQDRDRRGTEAFF.

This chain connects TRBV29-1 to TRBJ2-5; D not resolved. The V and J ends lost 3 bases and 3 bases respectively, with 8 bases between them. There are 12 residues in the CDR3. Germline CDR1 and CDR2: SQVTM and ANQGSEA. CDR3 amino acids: CSVDPSEETQYF. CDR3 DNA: TGCAGCGTTGACCCCTCCGAAGAGACCCAGTACTTC. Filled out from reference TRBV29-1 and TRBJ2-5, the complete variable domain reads SAVISQKPSRDICQRGTSLTIQCQVDSQVTMMFWYRQQPGQSLTLIATANQGSEATYESGFVIDKFPISRPNLTFSTLTVSNMSPEDSSIYLCSVDPSEETQYFGPGTRLLVL.